Sequencing of this TCR beta chain was carried out in a study of identical twins. Broader study findings: Invariant MAIT and iNKT cells may have partly biased zero-insertion analyses.

This clonotype was found many times. What it binds is not known. Template switching created a universal primer site, and the cDNA included unique molecular identifiers. TCRdb processed the 5' RACE reads anew with MiXCR; each CDR3 protein has one entry. The repertoire holds a few hundred thousand distinct CDR3 sequences, with less than 20% as singletons. The clonotype comes from a man aged 50 or older in good health. Sequences were obtained from naive T cells sorted from blood.

The CDR3 DNA follows: TGTGCCAGCAGTTTAGGGGGGATTTATAACGAGCAGTACTTC. Amino acid sequence: CASSLGGIYNEQYF. The genes are TRBV12-3 or TRBV12-4 and TRBJ2-7; D could derive from TRBD1 or TRBD2 (5 bases each). This CDR3 has 14 amino acids. With 1 base removed from V and 5 bases from J, the gap between germline ends came to 12 bases.